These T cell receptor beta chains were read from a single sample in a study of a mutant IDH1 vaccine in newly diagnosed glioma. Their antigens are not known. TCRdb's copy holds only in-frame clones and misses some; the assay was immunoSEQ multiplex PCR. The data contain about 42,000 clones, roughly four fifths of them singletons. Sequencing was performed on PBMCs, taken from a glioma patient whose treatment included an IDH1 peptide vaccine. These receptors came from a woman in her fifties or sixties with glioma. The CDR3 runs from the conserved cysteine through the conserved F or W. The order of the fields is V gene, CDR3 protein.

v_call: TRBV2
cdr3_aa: CARARYNSPLHF

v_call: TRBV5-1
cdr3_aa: CASSLPAGNTEAFF

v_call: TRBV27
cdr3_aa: CASRSVDFVGIYEQYF

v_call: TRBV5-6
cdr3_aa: CASSSQGEKLFF

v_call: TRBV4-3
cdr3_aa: CASSHQAGRNSPLHF

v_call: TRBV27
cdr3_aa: CATGGTSNQPQHF

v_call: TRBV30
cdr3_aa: CAWGQRGEKLFF

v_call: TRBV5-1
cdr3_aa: CASSLDSHTEAFF

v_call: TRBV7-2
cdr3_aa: CASSVTGGNYGYTF

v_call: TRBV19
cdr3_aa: CASSIDWTRNYEQYF

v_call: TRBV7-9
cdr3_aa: CASSLGQGEAFF